The 11 T cell receptor beta chains below were found in one sample sequenced in a study of T cell responses to AZD1222 COVID-19 vaccine. This table comes from immunoSEQ multiplex PCR, and its TCRdb copy is limited to in-frame clones, with some not included. The table includes about 97,000 clones, roughly 90% detected once. The source was peripheral blood, collected on day 0 of AZD1222 vaccination. Receptor source: an adult in good health.

This chain uses TRBV18 with TRBJ2-5, with TRBD2 matching 12 bases. CDR1 and CDR2 from the germline V gene are KGHSH and LQKENI. The CDR3 consists of 16 residues. V shed 3 bases, J shed 5 bases, and the junction held 7 bases outside the gene matches. The chain's CDR3 is CASSPGRTSGNETQYF. The CDR3 DNA reads as TGTGCCAGCTCACCGGGGCGGACTAGCGGGAACGAGACCCAGTACTTC.

The rearrangement links TRBV9 to TRBJ2-1; D is undetermined. Germline loops: CDR1 SGDLS, CDR2 YYNGEE. Trimming left V 4 bases short and J 0 bases short, with 11 bases between. This CDR3 is 15 amino acids long. CDR3 sequence reads: CASSPGVSSYNEQFF. As DNA, the CDR3 is TGTGCCAGCAGCCCCGGCGTTAGCTCCTACAATGAGCAGTTCTTC.

The chain carries TRBV5-1 and TRBJ1-2, with 7 bases lining up with TRBD1. The trim removed 0 bases at V and 4 bases at J, leaving 6 bases unmatched. Per germline, CDR1 SGHRS and CDR2 YFSETQ. CDR3 length: 15 residues. Here the CDR3 reads CASSLGQGNVYGYTF. The CDR3 nucleotides read TGCGCCAGCAGCTTGGGACAGGGAAACGTCTATGGCTACACCTTC.

This chain joins TRBV7-8 and TRBJ2-4; D possibly corresponds to TRBD2 (5 bases). V shed 0 bases and J shed 8 bases, with 17 bases lying between them. This CDR3 has 16 amino acids. Germline-derived CDR1 and CDR2 are SGHVS and FQNEAQ. The chain's CDR3 is CASSLAGLSVGDIQYF. CDR3 in DNA: TGTGCCAGCAGCTTAGCGGGATTATCGGTGGGAGACATTCAGTACTTC.

The chain links TRBV4-2 to TRBJ1-3, with TRBD1 matching over 7 bases. The germline V gene has CDR1 LGHNA and CDR2 YNFKEQ. There are 18 residues in the CDR3. V was clipped by 0 bases and J by 0 bases; unmatched bases: 8. CDR3 sequence (DNA): TGTGCCAGCAGCCAAGATCTCGGGACAGCTTCCTCTGGAAACACCATATATTTT. Translation gives CASSQDLGTASSGNTIYF.

The V call is TRBV11-3, the J call TRBJ2-2, with D possibly being TRBD2 (5 bases). Trimming removed 1 base from V and 6 bases from J, with 9 bases in between. The CDR3 loop spans 14 amino acids. Germline CDR1 reads SGHNT; CDR2 reads YENEEA. CDR3 sequence reads: CASSLGEPAGELFF. The CDR3 nucleotides are TGTGCCAGCAGCTTAGGGGAGCCGGCCGGGGAGCTGTTTTTT.

The chain carries TRBV10-2 and TRBJ2-7, with D possibly being TRBD1 (7 bases). Trimming shortened V by 4 bases and J by 3 bases, and 10 bases separated the two germline ends. The CDR3 spans 13 residues. Germline V gene data show CDR1 as WSHSY and CDR2 as SAAADI. The chain's CDR3 is CASSARDSYEQYF. The CDR3, as DNA: TGCGCCAGCAGTGCGCGGGACAGCTACGAGCAGTACTTC.

This chain uses TRBV2 with TRBJ1-6, with no clear D. The CDR3 runs to 12 residues. With 6 bases removed from V and 9 bases from J, the gap between germline ends came to 9 bases. In germline, CDR1 is SNHLY, CDR2 FYNNEI. CDR3 protein: CASRGEGSPLHF. The CDR3 DNA sequence: TGTGCCAGCAGGGGTGAGGGTTCACCCCTCCACTTT.

CDR3 protein: CASSFSSGVSNQPQHF. Here the CDR3 DNA reads TGTGCCAGCAGTTTCAGCTCGGGGGTCAGCAATCAGCCCCAGCATTTT. The chain recombines TRBV28 with TRBJ1-5, with TRBD1 as a possible D gene (5 bases). V gave up 3 bases and J gave up 1 base, with 13 bases separating them. This CDR3 spans 16 amino acids. The germline V gene encodes CDR1 MDHEN and CDR2 SYDVKM.

The V gene is TRBV27, the J gene TRBJ1-5, with 7 bases lining up with TRBD1. This CDR3 region has 14 residues. Germline V lookup: CDR1 MNHEY, CDR2 SMNVEV (reference sequence). After removal of 3 bases from V and 7 bases from J, the junction contained 6 bases not matched to a gene. The CDR3 coding sequence is TGTGCCAGCAGTTTTGCCAGGGGGGGACAGCCCCAGCATTTT. It specifies CASSFARGGQPQHF.

J is TRBJ2-3 and V is TRBV5-4; 15 nucleotides agree with TRBD2. The CDR3 loop spans 18 amino acids. Trimming cost V 4 bases and J 0 bases; bases outside gene matches: 6. The germline V gene encodes CDR1 SGHNT and CDR2 YYREEE (reference sequence). CDR3 in amino acids: CASSQGTSGGLSTDTQYF. Here the CDR3 DNA reads TGTGCCAGCAGCCAAGGGACTAGCGGGGGGCTAAGCACAGATACGCAGTATTTT.